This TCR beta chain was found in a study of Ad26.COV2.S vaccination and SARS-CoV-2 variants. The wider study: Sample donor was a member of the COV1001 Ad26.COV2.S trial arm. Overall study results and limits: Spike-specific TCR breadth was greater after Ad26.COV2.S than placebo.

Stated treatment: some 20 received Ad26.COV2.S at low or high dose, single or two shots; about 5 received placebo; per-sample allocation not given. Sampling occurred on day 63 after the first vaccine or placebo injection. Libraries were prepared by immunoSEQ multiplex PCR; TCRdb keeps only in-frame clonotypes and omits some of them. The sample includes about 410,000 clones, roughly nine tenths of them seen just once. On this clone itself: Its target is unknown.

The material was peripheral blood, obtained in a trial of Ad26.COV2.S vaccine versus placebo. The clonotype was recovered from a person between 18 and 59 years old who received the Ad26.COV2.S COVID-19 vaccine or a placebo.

Written as DNA, the CDR3 is TGTGCCAGCAGCCACGGCTATGGCTACACCTTC. Translating gives CASSHGYGYTF. V and J are TRBV14 and TRBJ1-2; D remains ambiguous. Trimming cost V 3 bases and J 4 bases, with 3 bases left between them. The CDR3 covers 11 residues. CDR1 is SGHDN and CDR2 is FVKESK in the germline V gene.